Presented here are 6 T cell receptor beta chains from one specimen sequenced in a study of OX40 agonist ivuxolimab in advanced cancers. Library preparation was by the immunoSEQ multiplex PCR assay. Sourced from immuneACCESS, this table was stored by TCRdb with only in-frame sequences that have V and J called. A share of the clones is absent; for the studies checked, an unresolved V gene accounts for under half, and the remainder has no known explanation. The sample table lists some 98,000 clones, 80% to 90% of them with a count of one. The ten largest clonotypes hold approximately 0.29% of the sample. Sequencing was performed on CD4+ or CD8+ T cells sorted from blood, taken in a trial of the OX40 agonist ivuxolimab. These receptors were taken from an adult with an advanced solid tumor such as melanoma, head and neck, liver or kidney cancer.

The V and J genes are TRBV5-4 and TRBJ2-5, with 11 bases fitting TRBD2. The V gene's germline CDR1 is SGHNT and CDR2 YYREEE (reference sequence). The CDR3 runs 18 residues. The junction had 13 bases not matched to a gene; V was cut back by 4 bases and J by 2 bases. CDR3 in DNA: TGTGCCAGCAGCCCACCCCGTAGCGGGGGGGCCAGGCAAGAGACCCAGTACTTC. It yields the protein CASSPPRSGGARQETQYF.

The gene calls are TRBV29-1 and TRBJ1-5; unclear D gene. In germline, CDR1 is SQVTM, CDR2 ANQGSEA. This CDR3 region has 13 residues. The V and J ends lost 7 bases and 7 bases respectively, with 17 bases between them. This chain's CDR3 is CSARQDRQQPQHF. The DNA for the CDR3 is TGCAGCGCCCGTCAGGACCGACAACAGCCCCAGCATTTT.

Only one count was recorded for this clone. This sequence joins TRBV7-3 and TRBJ2-6; 12 bases fit TRBD1. CDR1 is SGHTA, CDR2 FQGTGA, per germline. The CDR3 has 18 amino acids. V trimming: 0 bases; J trimming: 4 bases; junction bases outside the gene matches: 4. Written as DNA, the CDR3 is TGTGCCAGCAGCTTAACGTTGGGACAGGGGGCCGGGGCCAACGTCCTGACTTTC. This sequence encodes CASSLTLGQGAGANVLTF. Combining the CDR3 with reference TRBV7-3 and TRBJ2-6 gives the whole variable domain GAGVSQTPSNKVTEKGKYVELRCDPISGHTALYWYRQSLGQGPEFLIYFQGTGAADDSGLPNDRFFAVRPEGSVSTLKIQRTERGDSAVYLCASSLTLGQGAGANVLTFGAGSRLTVL.

The rearrangement uses TRBV5-4 and TRBJ1-5; D not resolved. Germline loops: CDR1 SGHNT, CDR2 YYREEE (reference sequence). This CDR3 is built from 15 residues. Trimming pared 5 bases from V and 5 bases from J, leaving 17 bases between. CDR3 region: CASSLGPAVDQPQHF. CDR3 DNA sequence: TGTGCCAGCAGTCTTGGGCCAGCCGTTGATCAGCCCCAGCATTTT.

This clone showed up just a few times. This chain uses TRBV19 with TRBJ1-5, with a possible D match to TRBD1 (5 bases). This CDR3 spans 15 amino acids. Trimming shortened V by 3 bases and J by 5 bases, and 14 bases separated the two germline ends. Per the germline V gene, CDR1 is LNHDA and CDR2 is SQIVND (reference sequence). The DNA of the CDR3 is TGTGCCAGTAGTATTTTCCAGGGAATAGATCAGCCCCAGCATTTT. Protein product: CASSIFQGIDQPQHF.

The chain uses TRBV9 and TRBJ2-7, with 9 nucleotides matching TRBD2. Germline CDR1 SGDLS, CDR2 YYNGEE. The CDR3 has 15 amino acids. The trim removed 4 bases at V and 3 bases at J, leaving 8 bases unmatched. CDR3 region: CASSPWASGDYEQYF. CDR3 nucleotide sequence: TGTGCCAGCAGCCCCTGGGCTAGCGGGGACTACGAGCAGTACTTC.